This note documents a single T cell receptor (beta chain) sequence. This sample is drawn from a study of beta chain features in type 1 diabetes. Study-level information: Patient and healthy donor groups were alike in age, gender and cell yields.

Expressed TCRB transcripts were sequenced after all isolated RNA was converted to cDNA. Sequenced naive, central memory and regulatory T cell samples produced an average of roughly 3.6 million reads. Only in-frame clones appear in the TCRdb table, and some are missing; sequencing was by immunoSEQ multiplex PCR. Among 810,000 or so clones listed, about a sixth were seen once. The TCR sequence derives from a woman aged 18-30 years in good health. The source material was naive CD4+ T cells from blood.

The CDR3 DNA reads as TGTGCCAGCAGTGAATCGTCTAGCAAAAACTCCTACAATGAGCAGTTCTTC. Translating it yields CASSESSSKNSYNEQFF. This chain links TRBV25-1 with TRBJ2-1; possible D gene TRBD2, 5 bases. V lost 1 base to trimming and J lost 0 bases, with 13 bases between them. CDR1 and CDR2 (germline): MGHDK, SYGVNS. There are 17 residues in the CDR3.